These T cell receptor beta chains were read from a single sample in a study of T-cell memory formation after mild COVID-19. TCRdb redid the calling of the 5' RACE reads with MiXCR, one entry per CDR3 protein. The sample lists fewer than 150,000 distinct CDR3 sequences, over 15% occurring once. Sequenced: PBMCs or a T cell subset sorted from them (not recorded which). All receptors come from a young man who had mild COVID-19 (a few samples of this study predate the infection). Cell type and time point are not known. Both conserved end residues are trimmed from each CDR3.

v_call	j_call	cdr3_length	cdr3_aa
TRBV11-2	TRBJ2-3	14	ASSLAFRGVTDTQY
TRBV7-9	TRBJ2-5	13	ASSLVGLGGETQY
TRBV20-1	TRBJ2-1	12	SARDESSYNEQF
TRBV19	TRBJ1-6	11	ASSPGGDSPLH
TRBV28	TRBJ2-3	14	ASSLGPGLATDTQY
TRBV7-2	TRBJ2-1	14	ASGLRTATGRNEQF
TRBV28	TRBJ2-3	11	ASKWGGTDTQY
TRBV18	TRBJ2-2	11	ASSSGTAGELF
TRBV6-6	TRBJ1-1	12	ASSSWQGDTEAF
TRBV4-3	TRBJ2-1	14	ASSQGGGISYNEQF
TRBV12-3/TRBV12-4	TRBJ1-1	11	ASRQTGGTEAF
TRBV14	TRBJ1-4	12	ASSSRTRDEKLF
TRBV4-2	TRBJ2-7	12	ASSQEWSVDEQY
TRBV7-8	TRBJ1-5	13	ASSPMWGTDQPQH
TRBV20-1	TRBJ1-1	11	SAKGSGIPEAF
TRBV29-1	TRBJ2-1	15	SVARVRAVGPYNEQF
TRBV18	TRBJ2-1	12	ASSPQETGAEQF
TRBV5-4	TRBJ2-7	11	ASSLPAAGEQY
TRBV5-1	TRBJ1-2	11	ASSLVTAYGYT
TRBV7-2	TRBJ2-7	13	ASSSRDGSSYEQY
TRBV5-1	TRBJ2-1	16	ASSLSRLAGPHGDEQF
TRBV5-1	TRBJ2-5	11	ASSFNSQETQY
TRBV7-2	TRBJ2-1	10	ASSRQGYEQF
TRBV12-3/TRBV12-4	TRBJ1-2	11	ASSSGQRYGYT
TRBV5-4	TRBJ2-3	9	ASLGTDTQY
TRBV5-1	TRBJ2-5	13	ASSLTRPSQETQY
TRBV7-8	TRBJ2-3	12	ASRKGQSTDTQY
TRBV7-2	TRBJ2-1	12	ASSLERTGNEQF
TRBV3-1	TRBJ2-4	12	ASSQGFGENIQY
TRBV29-1	TRBJ1-2	12	SVAQGASNYGYT
TRBV6-5	TRBJ1-4	12	ASSRGSANEKLF
TRBV15	TRBJ2-6	14	ATCPGGSSGANVLT
TRBV7-2	TRBJ2-5	11	ASSPVYQETQY
TRBV7-7	TRBJ2-1	13	ASSSGIGHSNEQF
TRBV3-1	TRBJ2-5	13	ASSLTGGPRETQY
TRBV7-2	TRBJ2-5	14	ASSAPGSGGVGTQY
TRBV11-1	TRBJ2-5	14	ASSLDGTGDQETQY
TRBV7-2	TRBJ2-2	16	ASSLLAGGFANTGELF
TRBV5-6	TRBJ1-2	12	ASSASTFSYGYT
TRBV7-6	TRBJ2-1	16	ASSLIALGQGAGNEQF
TRBV6-5	TRBJ1-1	12	ASSLQLNGTEAF
TRBV5-5	TRBJ2-1	14	ASSGRWPPNYNEQF
TRBV29-1	TRBJ2-3	12	SARQGLRADTQY
TRBV10-3	TRBJ2-6	14	AISPGQTSGANVLT
TRBV27	TRBJ1-5	13	ASSLNGEFNQPQH
TRBV4-3	TRBJ2-2	17	ASSPKYLGAPSDTGELF
TRBV5-1	TRBJ1-4	12	ASTDEIYDEKLF
TRBV7-7	TRBJ2-5	14	ASSLGDRGRGETQY
TRBV18	TRBJ2-5	11	ASSPPGKETQY
TRBV6-5	TRBJ1-2	11	ASSLQDNYGYT
TRBV9	TRBJ2-1	12	ASSPSGGYNEQF
TRBV14	TRBJ2-5	14	ASSRSGGATQETQY
TRBV7-2	TRBJ2-5	11	ASSLGLVRTQY
TRBV7-9	TRBJ2-5	13	ASSLGWGRRETQY
TRBV12-3/TRBV12-4	TRBJ2-7	10	ASSLASYEQY
TRBV12-3/TRBV12-4	TRBJ1-5	12	ASSLMDRNQPQH
TRBV12-3/TRBV12-4	TRBJ2-1	13	ASSFSLAEYNEQF
TRBV30	TRBJ1-6	13	AWSVLGRNNSPLH
TRBV4-1	TRBJ1-1	13	ASSQEWSRGTEAF
TRBV12-3/TRBV12-4	TRBJ1-3	19	ASRPGTGNRATVYSGNTIY